This TCR beta chain appears in the sequencing data of a study of shared clonotypes between healthy human individuals. Study overall: Three CD4 naive, three CD4 memory, two CD8 naive and one CD8 memory plate were used per donor.

The naive CD8 population came from CD45RO-negative cells selected for CCR7, without terminally differentiated effector memory CD45RA+ cells. The healthy adult donors were HIV-negative and reported no recent acute infections or vaccinations. Worth noting for this clone: What it binds is not known. Other DNA sequences in this sample translate to the same CDR3.

This table comes from immunoSEQ multiplex PCR, and its TCRdb copy is limited to in-frame clones, with some not included. The sample lists around 2.1 million clones, under 95% seen once, with about 1.8% in the top ten. Study-wide results and caveats: Relative to their counterparts shared across all four donors, non-shared clonotypes exhibited diminished generation probabilities.

Germline CDR1 is SQVTM and CDR2 is ANQGSEA. CDR3 length: 9 residues. V was shortened by 7 bases and J by 5 bases, with 3 bases between the two germline ends. The sequence was collected from a man aged 18-30 years in good health. Some clones in this sample may be carry-over from other donors' samples. This chain uses TRBV29-1 with TRBJ2-1; D uncertain. The sequenced material came from naive CD8+ T cells from PBMCs. CDR3 region: CSADNEQFF. The CDR3 DNA is TGCAGCGCAGACAATGAGCAGTTCTTC.